This T cell receptor beta chain was obtained from a study of graft-versus-host responses after intestinal transplantation. Clones were sequenced by immunoSEQ multiplex PCR, and TCRdb holds only the in-frame ones, with some missing. The sample lists about 10,000 clones, over 90% occurring once. V lost 4 bases and J 5 bases, leaving 16 bases between the germline ends. From germline, CDR1 is SGHTS and CDR2 YDEGEE. The CDR3 is 15 amino acids. This chain joins TRBV5-8 and TRBJ1-5; TRBD1 is a possible D gene (6 bases). This sequence was found in a human patient who received an intestinal transplant, so some T cells may come from the graft donor. Sequencing used PBMCs, obtained approximately 40 days after intestinal transplantation. DNA of the CDR3: TGTGCCAGCAGCGATCTGGGCAGGGGAGATCAGCCCCAGCATTTT. Translating gives CASSDLGRGDQPQHF.